This T cell receptor beta chain was observed in a study of early T cells in non-severe SARS-CoV-2 infection. Overall study: Investigators sequenced bulk RNA drawn from unsorted whole blood, and chains remained unpaired.

The TCR library protocol attached unique molecular identifiers to the individual cDNA molecules. Via MiXCR, TCRdb re-called the 5' RACE reads, giving one row per CDR3 protein. The data show 65,000 to 90,000 distinct CDR3 sequences, 10% to 15% seen once. Trimming shortened V by 6 bases and J by 4 bases, and 6 bases separated the two germline ends. The CDR3 has 12 residues. This sequence joins TRBV12-3 or TRBV12-4 and TRBJ2-2; D is possibly TRBD1 (5 bases). The TCR sequence derives from an adult who was a healthcare worker with PCR-confirmed SARS-CoV-2 infection or an uninfected control (not recorded which). Sequencing was carried out using whole blood. For the CDR3, the DNA is TGTGCCAGCAGGGGGCTCACCGGGGAGCTGTTTTTT. It encodes CASRGLTGELFF.